Below, 14 T cell receptor beta chains from the same sample are listed, as sequenced in a study of human T cells and chemical hapten exposure. Time point here: pre-sensitization, week 0. As to treatment: therapeutic diphenylcyclopropenone sensitization with weekly scalp DPC. TCRdb reanalysed the RACE reads using MiXCR and keeps one entry per CDR3 protein. The sample shows 55,000 to 75,000 distinct CDR3 sequences, around 6.6% of them seen only once. The sequences come from whole blood, collected in connection with sensitization to the hapten diphenylcyclopropenone (DPC). The receptors here all came from a woman under 40 with alopecia areata. Some clones in this sample may be carry-over from other donors' samples.

The rearrangement joins TRBV14 to TRBJ2-7; a possible D gene is TRBD2 (6 bases). The V end lost 2 bases, the J end lost 1 base, and 12 bases lay between the germline ends. The CDR3 has 15 residues. Germline values: CDR1 SGHDN, CDR2 FVKESK. The CDR3 here is CASSQTGGRSYEQYF. CDR3 in DNA: TGTGCCAGCAGCCAAACCGGTGGGAGGTCCTACGAGCAGTACTTC.

The genes are TRBV7-3 and TRBJ2-7; 9 bases fit TRBD2. CDR3 length: 16 amino acids. The germline gives CDR1 SGHTA, CDR2 FQGTGA. Unmatched junction bases numbered 12, after V lost 5 bases and J lost 4 bases. The CDR3 DNA reads as TGTGCCAGCAGCCCGGGGAGTAGCGGGGGCTGGTACGAGCAGTACTTC. It translates to CASSPGSSGGWYEQYF.

The table lists this clonotype with many counts. The chain recombines TRBV6-5 with TRBJ1-5; D might be TRBD1 (6 bases). The CDR3 extends over 14 amino acids. The germline gives CDR1 MNHEY, CDR2 SVGAGI. V lost 2 bases to trimming and J lost 5 bases, with 10 bases between them. The CDR3: CASSYGGLDQPQHF. The CDR3 DNA follows: TGTGCCAGCAGTTACGGGGGGCTCGATCAGCCCCAGCATTTT.

This clonotype has at least ten counts. CDR3 DNA sequence: TGTGCCAGCAGTGACTATCCTAGAGCGGGGAGTACAGATACGCAGTATTTT. This translates into CASSDYPRAGSTDTQYF. The rearrangement uses TRBV6-4 and TRBJ2-3, with 7 bases fitting TRBD2. The V gene's germline CDR1 is MRHNA and CDR2 SNTAGT. This CDR3 spans 17 amino acids. V dropped 1 base and J dropped 3; count of bases not matched to a gene: 10.

Only a few counts were recorded for this clonotype. The chain employs TRBV30 and TRBJ2-2; D might be TRBD1 or TRBD2, each matching 5 bases. Germline CDR1 GTSNPN, CDR2 SVGIG (reference sequence). The V gene lost 1 base and the J gene lost 4 bases, with 10 bases spanning the gap. The CDR3 has 14 residues. The CDR3 DNA reads as TGTGCCTGGAGTGATATAGGGACCACCGGGGAGCTGTTTTTT. It specifies CAWSDIGTTGELFF.

This clonotype was picked up many times. V is TRBV4-1 and J is TRBJ1-5; 8 bases are a match to TRBD1. The CDR3 consists of 17 residues. Germline trimming cut 1 base from V and 1 base from J; bases unmatched to any gene: 6. Germline loops: CDR1 MGHRA, CDR2 YSYEKL. The DNA for the CDR3 is TGCGCCAGCAGCCAAGGAACTGGACAGGGAAGCAATCAGCCCCAGCATTTT. Encoded protein: CASSQGTGQGSNQPQHF.

The V and J genes are TRBV23-1 and TRBJ2-4; 8 bases agree with TRBD1. TRBV23-1 is an open reading frame whose function is uncertain. There are 15 residues in the CDR3. The V segment lost 4 bases and the J segment 6 bases; nucleotides outside the gene matches: 8. CDR3 DNA sequence: TGCGCCAGCAGTCCTCCGAGGACAGGGATAAACATTCAGTACTTC. Amino acids: CASSPPRTGINIQYF.

This clonotype was found a few times. This chain joins TRBV5-1 and TRBJ1-6; 10 bases agree with TRBD1. The germline CDR1 and CDR2 sequences are SGHRS and YFSETQ. After removal of 2 bases from V and 7 bases from J, the junction contained 9 bases not matched to a gene. This CDR3 comprises 17 residues. The CDR3: CASSFRPDRGWNSPLHF. CDR3 DNA sequence: TGCGCCAGCAGCTTTCGCCCGGACAGGGGGTGGAATTCACCCCTCCACTTT.

This clonotype came up many times. The gene calls are TRBV4-2 and TRBJ1-5; TRBD1 agrees at 9 bases. Per germline, CDR1 LGHNA and CDR2 YNFKEQ. CDR3 size: 19 residues. After removal of 0 bases from V and 3 bases from J, the junction contained 12 bases not matched to a gene. The CDR3 is CASSQDRFWGTGPNQPQHF. CDR3 coding DNA: TGTGCCAGCAGCCAAGATCGGTTCTGGGGGACAGGGCCCAATCAGCCCCAGCATTTT.

This clonotype was recorded many times. This chain joins TRBV6-1 and TRBJ1-5; no clear D. The CDR3 length is 15 residues. Trimming shortened V by 5 bases and J by 3 bases, and 14 bases separated the two germline ends. Germline CDR1 reads MNHNS; CDR2 reads SASEGT. CDR3 residues: CASSTHMSLNQPQHF. CDR3 bases: TGTGCCAGCAGTACCCATATGAGCCTCAATCAGCCCCAGCATTTT.

This clonotype has a count of ten or more. V is TRBV13 and J is TRBJ2-3; 15 nucleotides match TRBD2. Germline V gene lookup returns CDR1 PRHDT and CDR2 FYEKMQ (reference sequence). With V trimmed by 4 bases and J by 6 bases, 5 bases remained unmatched. The CDR3 consists of 16 residues. The CDR3 is CASSWTSGGATDTQYF. The CDR3 DNA sequence: TGTGCCAGCAGCTGGACTAGCGGGGGGGCCACCGATACGCAGTATTTT. The variable domain in full, with the rest retrieved from reference TRBV13 and TRBJ2-3, is AAGVIQSPRHLIKEKRETATLKCYPIPRHDTVYWYQQGPGQDPQFLISFYEKMQSDKGSIPDRFSAQQFSDYHSELNMSSLELGDSALYFCASSWTSGGATDTQYFGPGTRLTVL.

This clonotype showed up many times. The chain carries TRBV29-1 and TRBJ2-5; D is possibly TRBD1 (6 bases). Between the trimmed V and J ends, which lost 2 bases and 4 bases, there was a span of 8 bases. This CDR3 is built from 12 residues. CDR1 SQVTM and CDR2 ANQGSEA come from the germline V gene. CDR3 loop: CSVETGSETQYF. The CDR3, as DNA: TGCAGCGTTGAAACAGGGTCAGAGACCCAGTACTTC.

This clonotype was picked up many times. The chain uses TRBV7-3 and TRBJ2-2, with D perhaps matching TRBD1 (5 bases). The CDR3 has 16 residues. V dropped 1 base and J dropped 7 bases, with 16 bases sitting between them. The V gene's germline CDR1 is SGHTA and CDR2 FQGTGA. The CDR3 DNA sequence: TGTGCCAGCAGCTTAAATTCGGCAGGGTTGAACGGGGAGCTGTTTTTT. Translated, it gives CASSLNSAGLNGELFF.

The CDR3 reads CASSRTGELFF. The CDR3 DNA reads TGTGCCAGCAGTCGCACCGGGGAGCTGTTTTTT. V gene TRBV6-5 combines with J gene TRBJ2-2, with D hard to call. The length of the CDR3 is 11 residues. With 5 bases removed from V and 4 bases from J, the gap between germline ends came to 2 bases. Germline CDR1 reads MNHEY; CDR2 reads SVGAGI.